The source of this TCR beta chain is a study of T-cell reconstitution after alpha-beta-depleted transplantation in children. Study results and caveats: Newly produced T cells mostly accounted for T-cell counts and diversity one year post-transplant. Alpha-beta T cells about two months after transplant reportedly derived from several hundred expanded graft clones.

The CDR3 spans 15 residues. V lost 6 bases and J lost 0, with 11 bases in between. Library preparation (for TCRbeta) was performed with unique molecular identifiers. MiXCR was run by TCRdb on the PCR reads, yielding one entry per CDR3 protein. Of about 640,000 distinct CDR3 sequences detected, 13% appear once; the ten largest clones hold about 2.2%. This clonotype was counted a few times. The target antigen is unknown. This sample comprised PBMCs, mostly from graft donor cells, obtained 360 days after TCRalphabeta/CD19-depleted stem cell transplant. The sequence came from a male patient younger than 18 who had a stem cell transplant for acute myeloid leukemia, so the T cells may come from the graft donor. V is TRBV12-3 or TRBV12-4 and J is TRBJ2-2; tentatively, D is TRBD2 (6 bases). CDR3 coding DNA: TGTGCCAGCAGGTCCGGGACTTCGAACACCGGGGAGCTGTTTTTT. It translates to CASRSGTSNTGELFF.